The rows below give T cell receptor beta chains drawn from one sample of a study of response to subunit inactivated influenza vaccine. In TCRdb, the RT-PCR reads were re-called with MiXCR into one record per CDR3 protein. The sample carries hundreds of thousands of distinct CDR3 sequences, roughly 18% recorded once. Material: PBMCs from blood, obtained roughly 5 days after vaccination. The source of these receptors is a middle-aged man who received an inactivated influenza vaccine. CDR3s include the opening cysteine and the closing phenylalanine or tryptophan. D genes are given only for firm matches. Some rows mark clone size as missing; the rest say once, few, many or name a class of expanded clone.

DNA: TGTGCCAGCAGCCAAGGCCGACATGGGTACGAGCAGTACTTC
CDR3: CASSQGRHGYEQYF
J: TRBJ2-7
D: -
V: TRBV3-1
size: -

DNA: TGTGCCAGCGAAGGACAGACCTACGAGCAGTACTTC
CDR3: CASEGQTYEQYF
J: TRBJ2-7
D: -
V: TRBV6-2/TRBV6-3
size: -

DNA: TGTGCCAGTAACTGGGGCACTGAAGCTTTCTTT
CDR3: CASNWGTEAFF
J: TRBJ1-1
D: -
V: TRBV7-9
size: many

DNA: TGTGCCAGCAGCGTAGGTGGAGGGAGAAACACTGAAGCTTTCTTT
CDR3: CASSVGGGRNTEAFF
J: TRBJ1-1
D: -
V: TRBV9
size: -

DNA: TGTGCCAGCAGCGCTAGCGGATTCACCGGGGAGCTGTTTTTT
CDR3: CASSASGFTGELFF
J: TRBJ2-2
D: TRBD2
V: TRBV27
size: -

DNA: TGTGCCATCAGTGAACAGGGTCCCTATGGCTACACCTTC
CDR3: CAISEQGPYGYTF
J: TRBJ1-2
D: -
V: TRBV10-3
size: few

DNA: TGCGCCAGCAGCTCTGGCCCGGAACCACCGCGCGAGCAGTACTTC
CDR3: CASSSGPEPPREQYF
J: TRBJ2-7
D: -
V: TRBV5-1
size: -

DNA: TGTGCCAGTAGTATTTGGACAGGGCAGTACAATGAGCAGTTCTTC
CDR3: CASSIWTGQYNEQFF
J: TRBJ2-1
D: TRBD1
V: TRBV19
size: -

DNA: TGTGCCAGCAGTTTCTGTGGGGGACTAGCGGGCTGCAATGAGCAGTTCTTC
CDR3: CASSFCGGLAGCNEQFF
J: TRBJ2-1
D: TRBD2
V: TRBV12-3/TRBV12-4
size: once

DNA: TGCAGTGCCCCCGTCGCGGGGGCCCGGTGGACAGATACGCAGTATTTT
CDR3: CSAPVAGARWTDTQYF
J: TRBJ2-3
D: -
V: TRBV20-1
size: -

DNA: TGTGCCAGCACCACTTCTTTTTCTTGGACAGGGGCCATTCAGTACTTC
CDR3: CASTTSFSWTGAIQYF
J: TRBJ2-4
D: TRBD1
V: TRBV12-3/TRBV12-4
size: -

DNA: TGTGCCAGCAGTGAAGCGTGGCAGTTTAACACCGGGGAGCTGTTTTTT
CDR3: CASSEAWQFNTGELFF
J: TRBJ2-2
D: -
V: TRBV6-1
size: -

DNA: TGTGCCAGCAGCCCGCGCGATAACGCCAAAAACATTCAGTACTTC
CDR3: CASSPRDNAKNIQYF
J: TRBJ2-4
D: -
V: TRBV7-6
size: few

DNA: TGTGCCAGCAGCCAAGACCCCGGGACAGGGCTCACAGATACGCAGTATTTT
CDR3: CASSQDPGTGLTDTQYF
J: TRBJ2-3
D: TRBD1
V: TRBV4-2
size: -

DNA: TGTGCCACAGCACGGGAGGGGACAGCTGGGGCCAACGTCCTGACTTTC
CDR3: CATAREGTAGANVLTF
J: TRBJ2-6
D: -
V: TRBV10-3
size: -

DNA: TGTGCCAGCAGCTTAAAAGGCAGGGAGGCCGATACGCAGTATTTT
CDR3: CASSLKGREADTQYF
J: TRBJ2-3
D: -
V: TRBV5-5
size: few

DNA: TGTGCCATCAGGACTAGCGGAGGAGACAATGAGCAGTTCTTC
CDR3: CAIRTSGGDNEQFF
J: TRBJ2-1
D: TRBD2
V: TRBV10-3
size: few

DNA: TGTGCCAGCAGTTTATTAGGCGGCAGTGGGTTGGAGGTAACAGATACGCAGTATTTT
CDR3: CASSLLGGSGLEVTDTQYF
J: TRBJ2-3
D: -
V: TRBV28
size: few

DNA: TGTGCCAGCAGTGATCAAACGACAACGTGGTTCTTC
CDR3: CASSDQTTTWFF
J: TRBJ2-1
D: -
V: TRBV25-1
size: -

DNA: TGTGCCAGCGTCCTCCGGTGGGCTAGCGGGAGAGTTGCAGATACGCAGTATTTT
CDR3: CASVLRWASGRVADTQYF
J: TRBJ2-3
D: TRBD2
V: TRBV5-5
size: many

DNA: TGTGCCAGCAGCTTGCTAGCAGCCGGGAACACCGGGGAGCTGTTTTTT
CDR3: CASSLLAAGNTGELFF
J: TRBJ2-2
D: -
V: TRBV7-7
size: -

DNA: TGTGCCACAGGGAGATTGAACACTGAAGCTTTCTTT
CDR3: CATGRLNTEAFF
J: TRBJ1-1
D: -
V: TRBV7-9
size: -

DNA: TGTGCCAGCAGCAAAGACGGTAGCGGGAGAAGTTGGCAGTTCTTC
CDR3: CASSKDGSGRSWQFF
J: TRBJ2-1
D: -
V: TRBV21-1
size: -

DNA: TGTGCCACCAGTGAGCGGGACAGGGGAATCACAGATACGCAGTATTTT
CDR3: CATSERDRGITDTQYF
J: TRBJ2-3
D: TRBD1
V: TRBV24-1
size: few

DNA: TGTGCCAGCTCACTCAGGGTAGGCAGGGATGAAGAGACCCAGTACTTC
CDR3: CASSLRVGRDEETQYF
J: TRBJ2-5
D: -
V: TRBV18
size: -

DNA: TGTGCCATCACCATAGCGGGAGGGGCCTACAATGAGCAGTTCTTC
CDR3: CAITIAGGAYNEQFF
J: TRBJ2-1
D: TRBD2
V: TRBV2
size: few

DNA: TGCGCCAGCAGCCAAGATGTGCTGAACAGGGCGCCCCAGCATTTT
CDR3: CASSQDVLNRAPQHF
J: TRBJ1-5
D: -
V: TRBV4-3
size: many

DNA: TGTGCCAGCAGCTTAGCGGGGACAGGAAACTACGAGCAGTACTTC
CDR3: CASSLAGTGNYEQYF
J: TRBJ2-7
D: -
V: TRBV5-1
size: few

DNA: TGTGCCAGCAGCCCGCTCTTGGACGATCCTAACACCGGGGAGCTGTTTTTT
CDR3: CASSPLLDDPNTGELFF
J: TRBJ2-2
D: -
V: TRBV3-1
size: -

DNA: TGTGCCACCAGTGATGGACTAGTAGGAGATACGCAGTATTTT
CDR3: CATSDGLVGDTQYF
J: TRBJ2-3
D: TRBD2
V: TRBV24-1
size: -

DNA: TGTGCCATCAGTGTTCAAGAGACCCAGTACTTC
CDR3: CAISVQETQYF
J: TRBJ2-5
D: -
V: TRBV10-3
size: -

DNA: TGCGCCAGCAAAGAGCGGGGGGGGTACAATGAGCAGTTCTTC
CDR3: CASKERGGYNEQFF
J: TRBJ2-1
D: TRBD2
V: TRBV5-1
size: -

DNA: TGCGCCAGCAGCTTGAACGGACAGGGTATCAACGAGCAGTACTTC
CDR3: CASSLNGQGINEQYF
J: TRBJ2-7
D: TRBD1
V: TRBV5-1
size: -

DNA: TGTGCCAGCAGTTACACGAGCTCCTACAATGAGCAGTTCTTC
CDR3: CASSYTSSYNEQFF
J: TRBJ2-1
D: -
V: TRBV27
size: few

DNA: TGTGCCAGCAGTTACGTCGCAAGGGGCAATCAGCCCCAGCATTTT
CDR3: CASSYVARGNQPQHF
J: TRBJ1-5
D: -
V: TRBV6-2/TRBV6-3
size: -

DNA: TGTGCCAGCAGCCAGGGGACTAGCGGAGCTCCCGGGGAGCTGTTTTTT
CDR3: CASSQGTSGAPGELFF
J: TRBJ2-2
D: TRBD2
V: TRBV4-2
size: -

DNA: TGTGCCAGCAGCGAGCAGCCGGGGACAGGGGGTTCACCCCTCCACTTT
CDR3: CASSEQPGTGGSPLHF
J: TRBJ1-6
D: TRBD1
V: TRBV9
size: -

DNA: TGCAGCGCGGGCCCGCCTAGCGGGAGTGGTGGGACCCAGTACTTC
CDR3: CSAGPPSGSGGTQYF
J: TRBJ2-5
D: TRBD2
V: TRBV29-1
size: few

DNA: TGTGCCAGCAGCCTCTACATGGGCATGAACACTGAAGCTTTCTTT
CDR3: CASSLYMGMNTEAFF
J: TRBJ1-1
D: -
V: TRBV5-5
size: few

DNA: TGTGCCATCAGTGAGCTTAAGGACAGGGCCACCTACGAGCAGTACTTC
CDR3: CAISELKDRATYEQYF
J: TRBJ2-7
D: TRBD1
V: TRBV10-3
size: once

DNA: TGTGCCAGCTCACCGCCAAGCACATCCTACGAGCAGTACTTC
CDR3: CASSPPSTSYEQYF
J: TRBJ2-7
D: -
V: TRBV18
size: few

DNA: TGTGCCACCAGTGGAAGCCCGGGACAGGGTGTCTCTGGGGCCAACGTCCTGACTTTC
CDR3: CATSGSPGQGVSGANVLTF
J: TRBJ2-6
D: TRBD1
V: TRBV24-1
size: -

DNA: TGCGCCAGCAGCCGACAAGGGGGGGAAAGCGAGCAGTACTTC
CDR3: CASSRQGGESEQYF
J: TRBJ2-7
D: -
V: TRBV4-3
size: once

DNA: TGTGCCAGCAGCGTACAGGGGAACTCCTACGAGCAGTACTTC
CDR3: CASSVQGNSYEQYF
J: TRBJ2-7
D: TRBD1
V: TRBV5-6
size: few

DNA: TGCAGTGCCGGAGGGGGGAGTCAGCCCCAGCATTTT
CDR3: CSAGGGSQPQHF
J: TRBJ1-5
D: -
V: TRBV20-1
size: few

DNA: TGTGCCAGCAGCTCCCAGGGGGACTATGGCTACACCTTC
CDR3: CASSSQGDYGYTF
J: TRBJ1-2
D: TRBD1
V: TRBV7-2
size: many

DNA: TGTGCCAGCAGCGTAGCTGACAGGGGGCGTTGGACAGATACGCAGTATTTT
CDR3: CASSVADRGRWTDTQYF
J: TRBJ2-3
D: TRBD1
V: TRBV12-3/TRBV12-4
size: few

DNA: TGTGCCAGCAGCTACGTCCGACGGGCCGGGACTGAAGCTTTCTTT
CDR3: CASSYVRRAGTEAFF
J: TRBJ1-1
D: -
V: TRBV6-5
size: few

DNA: TGTGCCAGCAGCCACTTATCCCACGAGCAGTACTTC
CDR3: CASSHLSHEQYF
J: TRBJ2-7
D: -
V: TRBV14
size: -

DNA: TGTGCCAGCAGCGTAGACGGACTAGCGGGAGGGGGAGAGCAGTTCTTC
CDR3: CASSVDGLAGGGEQFF
J: TRBJ2-1
D: TRBD2
V: TRBV9
size: few

DNA: TGTGCCAGCAGTACGCCGGGGTTAAATTCACCCCTCCACTTT
CDR3: CASSTPGLNSPLHF
J: TRBJ1-6
D: -
V: TRBV6-1
size: few

DNA: TGCGCCAGCAGCTTGGATTTCGAGACCCAGTACTTC
CDR3: CASSLDFETQYF
J: TRBJ2-5
D: -
V: TRBV5-1
size: many

DNA: TGCGCCAGCAGCCAAGGAAGCGAGATCCTCTCCGGTGGCTACACCTTC
CDR3: CASSQGSEILSGGYTF
J: TRBJ1-2
D: -
V: TRBV4-3
size: -

DNA: TGTGCCATACCGGGACAGGGCGCCGGACCGAACACCGGGGAGCTGTTTTTT
CDR3: CAIPGQGAGPNTGELFF
J: TRBJ2-2
D: TRBD1
V: TRBV10-3
size: few

DNA: TGCGCCAGCAGCCAATACAGGGCTGATACGCAGTATTTT
CDR3: CASSQYRADTQYF
J: TRBJ2-3
D: -
V: TRBV5-1
size: few

DNA: TGTGCCAGCAGTTCTTACCAGCAGAAAATTAATGAGCAGTTCTTC
CDR3: CASSSYQQKINEQFF
J: TRBJ2-1
D: -
V: TRBV6-2/TRBV6-3
size: few

DNA: TGCGCCAGCAGCCAAGAGCGGCGGCTCTATAATTCACCCCTCCACTTT
CDR3: CASSQERRLYNSPLHF
J: TRBJ1-6
D: -
V: TRBV4-3
size: -

DNA: TGCAGCTCGGAAGGGGCGGGTGAGCAGTTCTTC
CDR3: CSSEGAGEQFF
J: TRBJ2-1
D: -
V: TRBV29-1
size: many

DNA: TGCAGTGGCCATCTCGGGACTAGCGGGAGTTATACTAGCACAGATACGCAGTATTTT
CDR3: CSGHLGTSGSYTSTDTQYF
J: TRBJ2-3
D: TRBD2
V: TRBV20-1
size: few